This TCR beta chain was sequenced for a study of blood T cell repertoires in COVID-19. Overall study: PBMCs, B-cell-depleted T cells, or T cells provided the cDNA or gDNA that made up the material.

Authors' analysis steps: From reference gene primer amplification, estimates of nucleated cell counts were derived. The table came from immunoSEQ multiplex PCR; TCRdb's copy has only in-frame clones and leaves some out. D and trimming were read from the DNA, whereas the V and J calls and clone size are those reported in that table. The table records 200,000 to 250,000 clones, more than 65% of them present only once. In germline, CDR1 is SGHNT, CDR2 YYREEE (reference sequence). There are 12 residues in the CDR3. V lost 3 bases, J lost 2 bases, and 4 bases lay in between. Sequencing input: peripheral blood. The source of this sequence is a human donor in a cohort sampled during active COVID-19. The V gene is TRBV5-4, the J gene TRBJ2-3; no firm D call. CDR3 in amino acids: CASSSYTDTQYF. In nucleotides, the CDR3 is TGTGCCAGCAGCTCGTACACAGATACGCAGTATTTT.